This TCR beta chain comes out of a study of CD8+ T cells in alopecia areata. As regards this clone: What it binds is unknown.

Overall study findings and caveats: Higher clonality was seen in lesional scalp than in normal scalp, especially in alopecia totalis/universalis.

V dropped 2 bases and J dropped 4; count of bases not matched to a gene: 7. In germline, CDR1 is SQVTM, CDR2 ANQGSEA. This CDR3 spans 14 amino acids. Cell sorting on a FACSAria was used to separate CD4+ and CD8+ T cells from the PBMCs. Extraction of RNA preceded its reverse transcription into cDNA, which served as the sequencing template. The assay was immunoSEQ multiplex PCR, and TCRdb's table has in-frame clones only and misses some. The sample includes approximately 150,000 clones, about 54% of them seen just once. The rearrangement links TRBV29-1 to TRBJ1-1; 7 bases line up with TRBD1. The sample consisted of CD4+ T cells sorted from blood. This clonotype was obtained from a human donor in good health. CDR3 in DNA: TGCAGCGTTGAAACCCTCGACAGGGTCACTGAAGCTTTCTTT. Protein: CSVETLDRVTEAFF.